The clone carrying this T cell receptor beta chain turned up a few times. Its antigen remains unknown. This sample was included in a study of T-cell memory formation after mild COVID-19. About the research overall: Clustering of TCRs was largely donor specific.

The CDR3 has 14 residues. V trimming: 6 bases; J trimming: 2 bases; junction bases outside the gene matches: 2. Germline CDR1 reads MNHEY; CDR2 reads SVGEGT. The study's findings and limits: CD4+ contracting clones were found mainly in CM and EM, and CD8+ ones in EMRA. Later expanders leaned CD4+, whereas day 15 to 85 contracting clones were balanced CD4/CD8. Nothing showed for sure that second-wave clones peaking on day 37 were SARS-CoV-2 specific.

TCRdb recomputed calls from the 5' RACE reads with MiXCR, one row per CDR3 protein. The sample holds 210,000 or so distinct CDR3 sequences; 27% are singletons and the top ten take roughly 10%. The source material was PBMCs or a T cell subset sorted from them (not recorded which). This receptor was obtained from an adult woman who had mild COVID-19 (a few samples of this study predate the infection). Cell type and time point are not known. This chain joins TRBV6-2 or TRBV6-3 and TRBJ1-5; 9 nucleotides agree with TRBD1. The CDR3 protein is CASRWDRGNQPQHF. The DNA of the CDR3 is TGTGCCAGCAGATGGGACAGGGGCAATCAGCCCCAGCATTTT.